These 3 T cell receptor beta chains share one sample of origin, sequenced in a study of CD8 T cells in Susac syndrome. The authors reverse transcribed roughly 0.5 to 1 ug RNA with random hexamers. TCRdb used MiXCR to reprocess the immunoSEQ multiplex PCR reads, holding one entry per CDR3 protein. The table lists about 300,000 distinct CDR3 sequences, about 88% of them singletons. The specimen was CD8+ T cells from PBMCs. These receptors were collected from a human donor with multiple sclerosis.

The gene calls are TRBV10-3 and TRBJ2-7; 7 nucleotides line up with TRBD1. Per the germline V gene, CDR1 is ENHRY and CDR2 is SYGVKD. The J segment lost 5 bases and the V segment lost 10 bases, leaving 11 bases of the junction unmatched. The CDR3 is made up of 13 amino acids. CDR3 coding DNA: TGTGCCACCACACCCATCCAGGGGGACGAGCAGTACTTC. Protein: CATTPIQGDEQYF.

This clonotype appeared a few times. V usage is TRBV27 and J usage is TRBJ2-7, with TRBD1 identical over 7 bases. CDR1 MNHEY and CDR2 SMNVEV come from the germline V gene (reference sequence). After removal of 5 bases from V and 4 bases from J, the junction contained 8 bases not matched to a gene. The CDR3 runs to 14 residues. The CDR3 nucleotides are TGTGCCAGCAGTCCTTTCGGGACAGTATACGAGCAGTACTTC. It specifies CASSPFGTVYEQYF.

V usage is TRBV6-2 or TRBV6-3 and J usage is TRBJ1-1; possible D gene TRBD1, 5 bases. The CDR3 sequence is 14 residues long. The germline V gene encodes CDR1 MNHEY and CDR2 SVGEGT. Trimming left V 7 bases short and J 4 bases short, with 16 bases between. CDR3 sequence (DNA): TGTGCCAGCACCTACCGCGTCCAGGGCACTGAAGCTTTCTTT. Translating it yields CASTYRVQGTEAFF.